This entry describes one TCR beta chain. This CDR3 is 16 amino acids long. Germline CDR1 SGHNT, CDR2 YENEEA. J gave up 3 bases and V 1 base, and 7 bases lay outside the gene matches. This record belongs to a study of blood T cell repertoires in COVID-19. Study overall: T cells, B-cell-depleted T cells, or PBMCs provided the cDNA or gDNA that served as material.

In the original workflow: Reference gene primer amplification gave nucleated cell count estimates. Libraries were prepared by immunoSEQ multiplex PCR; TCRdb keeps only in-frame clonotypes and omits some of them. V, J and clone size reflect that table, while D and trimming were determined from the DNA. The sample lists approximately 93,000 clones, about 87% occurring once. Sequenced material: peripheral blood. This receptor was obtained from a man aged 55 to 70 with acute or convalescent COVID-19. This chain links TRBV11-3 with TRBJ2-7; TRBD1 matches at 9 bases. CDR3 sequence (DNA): TGTGCCAGCAGCTTAGGGGACAGGGAGAAATACTACGAGCAGTACTTC. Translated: CASSLGDREKYYEQYF.